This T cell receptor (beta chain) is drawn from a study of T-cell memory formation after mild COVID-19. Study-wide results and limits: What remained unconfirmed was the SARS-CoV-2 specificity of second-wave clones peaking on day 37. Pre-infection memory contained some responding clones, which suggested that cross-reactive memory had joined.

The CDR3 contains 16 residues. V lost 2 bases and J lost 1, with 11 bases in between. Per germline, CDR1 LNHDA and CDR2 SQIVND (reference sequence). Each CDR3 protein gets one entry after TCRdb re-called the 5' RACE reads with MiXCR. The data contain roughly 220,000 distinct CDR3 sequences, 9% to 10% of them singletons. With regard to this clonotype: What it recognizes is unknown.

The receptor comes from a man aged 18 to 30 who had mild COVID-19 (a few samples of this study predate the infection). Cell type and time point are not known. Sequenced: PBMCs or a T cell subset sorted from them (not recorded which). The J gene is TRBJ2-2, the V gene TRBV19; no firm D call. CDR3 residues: CASSIWSALNTGELFF. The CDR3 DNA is TGTGCCAGTAGTATATGGTCAGCCCTGAACACCGGGGAGCTGTTTTTT. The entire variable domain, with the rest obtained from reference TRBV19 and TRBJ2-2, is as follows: DGGITQSPKYLFRKEGQNVTLSCEQNLNHDAMYWYRQDPGQGLRLIYYSQIVNDFQKGDIAEGYSVSREKKESFPLTVTSAQKNPTAFYLCASSIWSALNTGELFFGEGSRLTVL.